The T cell receptor beta chain under discussion was sequenced for a study of blood T cells in healthy people across ages. Through a sample-barcoded 5' primer and a J-beta primer mix, a second PCR was run for about 6 to 12 cycles. MiXCR was run by TCRdb on the 5' RACE reads, yielding one entry per CDR3 protein. The sample has more than 650,000 distinct CDR3 sequences; 20% to 30% are singletons. This clonotype was seen more than once but under ten times. Germline values: CDR1 DFQATT, CDR2 SNEGSKA (reference sequence). J gave up 5 bases and V 3 bases, and 19 bases lay outside the gene matches. The CDR3 spans 19 residues. This sample also appeared in a second study, on T cells of mothers and their children.

The sequence came from a boy between 5 and 17 years old in good health. Sequenced material: blood. V and J are TRBV20-1 and TRBJ1-4, with 9 bases fitting TRBD1. In DNA, the CDR3 is TGCAGTGCTAGCGCCACCCGGGACAGGGAAATCGGGAGAAATGAAAAACTGTTTTTT. Its protein is CSASATRDREIGRNEKLFF.